Listed below are T cell receptor beta chains from one sample, sequenced in a study of T cell changes during pregnancy in multiple sclerosis. Measured with immunoSEQ multiplex PCR; TCRdb has only the in-frame clones, and not every one. The sample has 20,000 to 25,000 clones; around 81% are singletons. The input for sequencing was CD8+ T cells from peripheral blood mononuclear cells, taken in the first trimester of pregnancy. These receptors were collected from a female donor in good health, enrolled as a control in a pregnancy study. Each CDR3 is given with its conserved first and last residue. The order of the fields is clone size, V gene, CDR3 protein. Rows may omit the clone size; those that give it use once, few, many or a size class.

size: .; V: TRBV20-1; CDR3: CSAPGAQFF
size: .; V: TRBV30; CDR3: CAWASGISDGEAFF
size: .; V: TRBV4-3; CDR3: CASSQGIGGGYEQYF
size: .; V: TRBV9; CDR3: CASSLSAGNTEAFF
size: .; V: TRBV28; CDR3: CASRYEAGGTEAFF
size: .; V: TRBV13; CDR3: CASSTFDRDNYGYTF
size: .; V: TRBV19; CDR3: CASSSPRQGADTQYF
size: few; V: TRBV5-3; CDR3: CARSLDSSYEQYF
size: .; V: TRBV7-3; CDR3: CASSLNGGRSSYNEQFF
size: few; V: TRBV19; CDR3: CAIGTGNTGELFF
size: .; V: TRBV19; CDR3: CASAEGETNEKLFF
size: .; V: TRBV9; CDR3: CASSVPGGTGYNEQFF
size: .; V: TRBV10-2; CDR3: CASRGLAGDRPYEQYF
size: .; V: TRBV13; CDR3: CASSEGDSSYEQYF
size: .; V: TRBV4-1; CDR3: CASSLRTGRMDTEAFF
size: .; V: TRBV5-1; CDR3: CASSLEGGADTQYF
size: .; V: TRBV9; CDR3: CASSARTGGSEKLFF
size: .; V: TRBV6-1; CDR3: CASSEESAGYNEQFF
size: .; V: TRBV19; CDR3: CASSIETGTSGGEQFF
size: .; V: TRBV7-2; CDR3: CASSLASPNEKLFF
size: .; V: TRBV11-2; CDR3: CASSFLREMNTEAFF
size: few; V: TRBV6-1; CDR3: CASSEGTRNTEAFF
size: .; V: TRBV11-2; CDR3: CASSLGLAGGTDTQYF
size: once; V: TRBV7-7; CDR3: CASSLLPSGSKNEQFF
size: .; V: TRBV7-9; CDR3: CASSPPLVNTEAFF
size: .; V: TRBV7-8; CDR3: CASSLGTGWTEAFF
size: .; V: TRBV19; CDR3: CASSTTGTSGTYNEQFF
size: .; V: TRBV6-4; CDR3: CASSDREGANVLTF
size: .; V: TRBV9; CDR3: CASSARPGGVYEQYF
size: .; V: TRBV7-9; CDR3: CASRKTDRGEDYGYTF
size: .; V: TRBV18; CDR3: CASSFRGYGYTF
size: .; V: TRBV6-1; CDR3: CASSELAGDTGELFF
size: .; V: TRBV5-4; CDR3: CASSSRTGREQYF
size: .; V: TRBV30; CDR3: CAWSTGRGGETQYF
size: .; V: TRBV15; CDR3: CATSRDVAGAYEQYF
size: .; V: TRBV4-1; CDR3: CASSTRSPAGGPHTGELFF
size: .; V: TRBV13; CDR3: CASSTLAGKDTQYF
size: medium-sized; V: TRBV6-1; CDR3: CASSVPAGEYNEQFF
size: .; V: TRBV4-3; CDR3: CASSQDLGGIGGELFF
size: .; V: TRBV5-4; CDR3: CASSLGGPRLTEAFF
size: few; V: TRBV28; CDR3: CASSSPGLAGGRLTDTQYF
size: .; V: TRBV4-2; CDR3: CASSQGFERGYNEQFF
size: .; V: TRBV6-4; CDR3: CASSLTSGNTDTQYF
size: .; V: TRBV6-5; CDR3: CASSSSGMHSYEQYF
size: once; V: TRBV5-1; CDR3: CASSLVGGDYGYTF
size: once; V: TRBV28; CDR3: CASSSSDRDSNQPQHF
size: once; V: TRBV25-1; CDR3: CASSEGASNQPQHF
size: .; V: TRBV7-2; CDR3: CASSLDLVEGYTF
size: .; V: TRBV28; CDR3: CASSLGRGVLMNTEAFF
size: .; V: TRBV5-5; CDR3: CASSLDLNRGYTF
size: .; V: TRBV7-7; CDR3: CASRLLGGRAYSNQPQHF
size: .; V: TRBV27; CDR3: CASILGETQYF
size: .; V: TRBV4-1; CDR3: CASSPAGYPSSYEQYF
size: .; V: TRBV11-2; CDR3: CASSEYATGVGGGYTF
size: few; V: TRBV7-2; CDR3: CASSYPRKAGNEQYF